This entry is about one T cell receptor beta chain. The data are from a study of control samples from healthy donors and cancer patients. Method: immunoSEQ multiplex PCR; TCRdb's copy keeps in-frame clones and lacks some. Of 110,000 to 150,000 clones listed, roughly 90% are singletons. CDR3 length equals 15 residues. The J segment lost 1 base and the V segment lost 0 bases, leaving 1 base of the junction unmatched. Germline V gives CDR1 SGHTA, CDR2 FQGNSA. The rearrangement joins TRBV7-2 to TRBJ1-1; 8 bases map to TRBD1. The sequencing input was blood. The sequence came from a young man in good health. The CDR3 DNA reads TGTGCCAGCAGCTTAGCCGGGACAGGGAACACTGAAGCTTTCTTT. Translating gives CASSLAGTGNTEAFF.